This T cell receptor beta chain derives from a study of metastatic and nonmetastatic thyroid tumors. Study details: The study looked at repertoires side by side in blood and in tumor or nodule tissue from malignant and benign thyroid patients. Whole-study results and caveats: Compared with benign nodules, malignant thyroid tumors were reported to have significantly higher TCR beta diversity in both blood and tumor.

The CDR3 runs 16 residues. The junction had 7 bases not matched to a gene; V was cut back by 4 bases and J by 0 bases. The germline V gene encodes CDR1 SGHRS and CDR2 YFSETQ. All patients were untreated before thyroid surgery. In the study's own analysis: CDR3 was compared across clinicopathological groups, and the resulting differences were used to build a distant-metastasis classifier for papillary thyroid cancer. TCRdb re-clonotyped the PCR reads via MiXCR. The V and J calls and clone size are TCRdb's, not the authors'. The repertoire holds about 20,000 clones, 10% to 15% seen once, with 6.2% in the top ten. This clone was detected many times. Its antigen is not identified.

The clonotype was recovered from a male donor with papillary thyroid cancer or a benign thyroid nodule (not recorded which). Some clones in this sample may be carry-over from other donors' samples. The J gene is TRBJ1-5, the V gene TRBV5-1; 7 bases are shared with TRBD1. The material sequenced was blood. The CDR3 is CASSLQGPNSNQPQHF. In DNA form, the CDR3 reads TGCGCCAGCAGCCTACAGGGGCCCAATAGCAATCAGCCCCAGCATTTT.